Below, 10 T cell receptor beta chains from the same sample are listed, as sequenced in a study of beta chain features in type 1 diabetes. Their target antigens are unknown. Study outcomes and limitations: Moderate but significant shortening of TCRB CDR3s was recorded in all four CD4+ subsets from Type 1 diabetes patients.

The authors reverse transcribed all of the isolated RNA, so sequencing captured expressed TCRB transcripts. The repertoire was sequenced with immunoSEQ multiplex PCR; TCRdb's copy has only in-frame clones and lacks some. Among roughly 280,000 clones listed, around 25% were seen once. The sequenced sample was naive CD4+ T cells from blood. Receptors were obtained from a woman aged 25 to 45 with type 1 diabetes.

There are a few counts of this clone. This chain links TRBV9 with TRBJ2-1; 8 nucleotides align to TRBD2. Germline V lookup: CDR1 SGDLS, CDR2 YYNGEE. V gave up 6 bases and J gave up 0 bases; unmatched junction bases: 8. The CDR3 loop spans 16 amino acids. CDR3 sequence (DNA): TGTGCCAGCACCCCACTAGCGGTGAGCTCCTACAATGAGCAGTTCTTC. Translation gives CASTPLAVSSYNEQFF.

This clone was recorded a few times. The J gene is TRBJ2-1, the V gene TRBV6-5; D is perhaps TRBD2 (6 bases). There are 13 residues in the CDR3. V lost 6 bases and J lost 6, with 12 bases in between. The germline gives CDR1 MNHEY, CDR2 SVGAGI. The CDR3 loop reads CASRSGLSNEQFF. In DNA form, the CDR3 reads TGTGCCAGCAGATCGGGACTGTCCAATGAGCAGTTCTTC.

This clone was recorded once. This sequence joins TRBV7-3 and TRBJ2-5; D is possibly TRBD1 (7 bases). This CDR3 contains 13 residues. V lost 4 bases to trimming and J lost 5 bases, with 11 bases between them. Germline lookup yields CDR1 SGHTA and CDR2 FQGTGA. DNA for the CDR3: TGTGCCAGCAGCTCAGGGGGGCTTGAGACCCAGTACTTC. Translation: CASSSGGLETQYF.

This rearrangement joins TRBV10-3 to TRBJ2-3; 8 nucleotides match TRBD2. Germline trimming cut 11 bases from V and 6 bases from J; bases unmatched to any gene: 4. CDR1 is ENHRY, CDR2 SYGVKD, per germline. This CDR3 contains 11 residues. CDR3 coding DNA: TGTGCCGTCGGACTAGCTGATACGCAGTATTTT. Translation gives CAVGLADTQYF.

This chain uses TRBV29-1 with TRBJ1-2, with D tentatively TRBD1 (5 bases). The length of the CDR3 is 12 residues. V was shortened by 4 bases and J by 7 bases, with 13 bases between the two germline ends. The germline CDR1 and CDR2 sequences are SQVTM and ANQGSEA. The CDR3 sequence: CSVVRGSRGYTF. The CDR3 region has the DNA TGCAGCGTTGTAAGGGGTAGTCGTGGCTACACCTTC.

The rearrangement links TRBV7-3 to TRBJ2-1; 10 bases line up with TRBD2. Germline V gives CDR1 SGHTA, CDR2 FQGTGA. This CDR3 has 17 residues. The J segment lost 8 bases and the V segment lost 5 bases, leaving 15 bases of the junction unmatched. The CDR3 is CASSPRPSGRASDEQFF. The CDR3 DNA sequence: TGTGCCAGCAGCCCCCGACCGAGCGGGAGGGCCAGCGATGAGCAGTTCTTC.

This sequence joins TRBV9 and TRBJ2-3; 8 bases match TRBD2. V was pared by 6 bases and J by 4 bases, with 4 bases of the junction left unmatched. CDR1 and CDR2 from the germline V gene are SGDLS and YYNGEE. The CDR3 has 13 residues. The CDR3 nucleotides are TGTGCCAGCACTAGCGGGTTGGCAGATACGCAGTATTTT. Residues: CASTSGLADTQYF.

The rearrangement links TRBV27 to TRBJ2-3; no clear D gene. The germline CDR1 and CDR2 sequences are MNHEY and SMNVEV (reference sequence). The V end was cut by 0 bases, the J end by 0 bases, with 7 bases between. The CDR3 length is 15 residues. CDR3 residues: CASSLSRGSTDTQYF. The CDR3 DNA reads TGTGCCAGCAGTTTATCGAGAGGCAGCACAGATACGCAGTATTTT.

The chain joins TRBV6-4 to TRBJ2-6; 7 bases align to TRBD1. The CDR3 sequence is 16 residues long. J lost 1 base, V lost 3 bases, and 3 bases had no gene match. Germline V gives CDR1 MRHNA, CDR2 SNTAGT. The CDR3 protein is CASSERQGSGANVLTF. DNA for the CDR3: TGTGCCAGCAGTGAACGACAGGGTTCTGGGGCCAACGTCCTGACTTTC.

In its sample, this clone was seen a few times. The V call is TRBV5-1, the J call TRBJ2-1; 9 nucleotides align to TRBD1. The V gene's germline CDR1 is SGHRS and CDR2 YFSETQ. CDR3 size: 15 residues. V lost 4 bases to trimming and J lost 5 bases; unmatched junction nucleotides: 7. The CDR3 nucleotides read TGCGCCAGCAGCCGGACACAGGGGGCTGACAATGAGCAGTTCTTC. Its protein product is CASSRTQGADNEQFF.